This T cell receptor (beta chain) was identified during a study of CD8 T cells in ankylosing spondylitis. Overall study results and limits: There was a TCR beta motif, made of several highly homologous variants, that appeared characteristic of ankylosing spondylitis blood.

TCRdb re-called the 5' RACE reads with MiXCR, one entry per CDR3 protein. Here the sample spans about 840,000 distinct CDR3 sequences, 12% being singletons. As for this clonotype: Its specificity is not known.

The CDR3 is made up of 16 amino acids. The sample taken for sequencing was blood, either unsorted or a sorted T cell fraction (not recorded which). The origin of this receptor is a male donor with ankylosing spondylitis. The chain couples TRBV21-1 to TRBJ2-5; no DNA check was done on the table's D call, TRBD1. TRBV21-1 is classified as a pseudogene. Written as DNA, the CDR3 is TGTGCCAGCAGCATTAGCACAGGGCCTTACCAAGAGACCCAGTACTTC. Protein: CASSISTGPYQETQYF.